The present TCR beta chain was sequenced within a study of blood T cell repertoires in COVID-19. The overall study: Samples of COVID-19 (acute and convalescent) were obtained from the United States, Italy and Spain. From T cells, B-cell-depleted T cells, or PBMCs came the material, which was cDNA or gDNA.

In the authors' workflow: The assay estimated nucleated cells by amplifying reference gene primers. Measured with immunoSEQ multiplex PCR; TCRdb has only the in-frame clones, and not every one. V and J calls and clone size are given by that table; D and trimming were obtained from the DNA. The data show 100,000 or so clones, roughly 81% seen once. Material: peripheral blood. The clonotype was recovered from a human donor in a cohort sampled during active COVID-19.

The CDR3 is CASSQDRVREGTGELFF. In nucleotides, the CDR3 is TGTGCCAGCAGCCAAGATCGGGTCAGGGAGGGCACCGGGGAGCTGTTTTTT. V is TRBV3-1 (or the pseudogene TRBV3-2) and J is TRBJ2-2, with 7 nucleotides matching TRBD2. Germline CDR1 reads LGHDT; CDR2 reads YNNKEL (reference sequence). The ends lost 0 bases at V and 4 bases at J; junction bases unmatched: 8. The CDR3 has 17 amino acids.